This entry lists 9 T cell receptor beta chains sequenced from one sample in a study of cytomegalovirus exposure and HLA in healthy donors. PCR involved 60 Vbeta and 13 Jbeta primers. Only in-frame clones appear in the TCRdb table, and some are missing; sequencing was by immunoSEQ multiplex PCR. The sample carries 90,000 to 120,000 clones, around 80% recorded once. What was sequenced was PBMCs. Receptor source: a woman aged 35 to 49 in good health and CMV-seronegative.

This clone was seen only a few times. This chain links TRBV30 with TRBJ2-7, with TRBD1 matching over 8 bases. This CDR3 has 13 residues. Germline V lookup: CDR1 GTSNPN, CDR2 SVGIG (reference sequence). Trimming took 3 bases from V and 2 from J; bases not matched to a gene: 3. For the CDR3, the DNA is TGTGCCTGGAGGAAGACAGGGGCCTACGAGCAGTACTTC. This sequence encodes CAWRKTGAYEQYF.

This clone appeared a few times. V and J are TRBV19 and TRBJ1-4; D is uncertain. Trimming stripped 4 bases from V and 1 base from J, with 4 bases between. The CDR3 has 13 residues. Germline V CDR1 and CDR2: LNHDA, SQIVND (reference sequence). In nucleotides, the CDR3 is TGTGCCAGTAGTACAGGAACTAATGAAAAACTGTTTTTT. It is translated as CASSTGTNEKLFF. Together with reference TRBV19 and TRBJ1-4, the CDR3 gives the full variable domain: DGGITQSPKYLFRKEGQNVTLSCEQNLNHDAMYWYRQDPGQGLRLIYYSQIVNDFQKGDIAEGYSVSREKKESFPLTVTSAQKNPTAFYLCASSTGTNEKLFFGSGTQLSVL.

This clone was recorded a few times. The gene calls are TRBV27 and TRBJ2-6, with TRBD1 as a possible D gene (5 bases). The CDR3 is 15 amino acids. Trimming took off 2 bases at V and 4 bases at J, with 9 bases between the two ends. Germline V lookup: CDR1 MNHEY, CDR2 SMNVEV (reference sequence). CDR3 coding DNA: TGTGCCAGCAGTTTAAGGAAGGGGGGGGCCAACGTCCTGACTTTC. Its protein product is CASSLRKGGANVLTF.

This clone was seen once. V gene TRBV7-8 combines with J gene TRBJ1-5; tentatively, D is TRBD1 (6 bases). V dropped 5 bases and J dropped 7 bases, with 21 bases sitting between them. The CDR3 runs 16 residues. Germline CDR1 SGHVS, CDR2 FQNEAQ. As DNA, the CDR3 is TGTGCCAGCAGCCCAGGGGTACAGTTCGAAATGCAGCCCCAGCATTTT. Encoded protein: CASSPGVQFEMQPQHF. Filled out from reference TRBV7-8 and TRBJ1-5, the complete variable domain reads GAGVSQSPRYKVAKRGQDVALRCDPISGHVSLFWYQQALGQGPEFLTYFQNEAQLDKSGLPSDRFFAERPEGSVSTLKIQRTQQEDSAVYLCASSPGVQFEMQPQHFGDGTRLSIL.

V gene TRBV5-1 combines with J gene TRBJ2-1, with TRBD2 identical over 10 bases. The junction had 8 bases not matched to a gene; V was cut back by 4 bases and J by 7 bases. The CDR3 has 15 residues. Per the germline V gene, CDR1 is SGHRS and CDR2 is YFSETQ. CDR3 sequence reads: CASSGLAGAENEQFF. In DNA, the CDR3 is TGCGCCAGCAGCGGTCTAGCGGGAGCGGAAAATGAGCAGTTCTTC.

This clone occurred a few times. CDR3 nucleotides: TGCGCCAGCAGCCAACCAGCGACAGGGGGCCTGAGAGTTTTCTTT. It is translated as CASSQPATGGLRVFF. V and J are TRBV4-1 and TRBJ1-1; 10 nucleotides line up with TRBD1. The CDR3 extends over 15 amino acids. V shed 2 bases and J 13 bases; nucleotides not matched to a gene: 13. Germline CDR1 MGHRA, CDR2 YSYEKL.

This clone has more than one count but fewer than ten. This chain joins TRBV29-1 and TRBJ2-1; 9 bases are shared with TRBD2. CDR1 is SQVTM and CDR2 is ANQGSEA in the germline V gene. The CDR3 sequence is 15 residues long. J was trimmed by 8 bases and V by 0 bases; bases with no gene match: 8. The CDR3 DNA is TGCAGCGTTGAAGAGACTAGCGGAGGTATCGATGAGCAGTTCTTC. Its protein is CSVEETSGGIDEQFF.

The chain links TRBV7-9 to TRBJ2-3; D is undetermined. CDR3 length equals 15 residues. Germline lookup yields CDR1 SEHNR and CDR2 FQNEAQ (reference sequence). V dropped 7 bases and J dropped 1 base, with 15 bases sitting between them. This chain's CDR3 is CASTGRRWGTDTQYF. CDR3 sequence (DNA): TGTGCCAGCACCGGCAGGCGATGGGGCACAGATACGCAGTATTTT.

This clone was seen just once. In the same sample, other DNA sequences code for this CDR3. The V and J genes are TRBV20-1 and TRBJ1-1; D uncertain. Germline CDR1 DFQATT, CDR2 SNEGSKA (reference sequence). This CDR3 comprises 10 residues. The V end lost 2 bases, the J end lost 10 bases, and 8 bases lay between the germline ends. Here the CDR3 reads CSARSGGAFF. The CDR3 nucleotides are TGCAGTGCTAGAAGCGGAGGAGCTTTCTTT.